This is a list of T cell receptor beta chains from one sample in a study of blood T cells in healthy people across ages. TCRdb re-derived calls from the 5' RACE reads in MiXCR, one entry per CDR3 protein. Of more than 1.4 million distinct CDR3 sequences in the sample, approximately 42% were seen once. The sample comprised blood. All receptors derive from a woman between 18 and 30 years old in good health. Both conserved end residues are part of each CDR3. Fields, in order: V gene, clone size, J gene, D gene, CDR3 protein, CDR3 DNA. D genes are given only for firm matches. Part of the rows lack a size; the others show once, few, many or a class for expanded clones.

V: TRBV27
size: few
J: TRBJ1-1
D: .
CDR3: CASSWGYFGNTEAFF
DNA: TGTGCCAGCAGTTGGGGGTATTTCGGGAACACTGAAGCTTTCTTT

V: TRBV4-1
size: .
J: TRBJ2-7
D: .
CDR3: CASSQEPLRLGNYEQYF
DNA: TGCGCCAGCAGCCAAGAACCCCTCAGACTAGGAAACTACGAGCAGTACTTC

V: TRBV6-1
size: .
J: TRBJ2-3
D: TRBD2
CDR3: CASIRASGGPDTQYF
DNA: TGTGCCAGCATTCGGGCTAGCGGGGGGCCGGATACGCAGTATTTT

V: TRBV11-1
size: .
J: TRBJ2-7
D: TRBD1
CDR3: CASSLGPGQSYEQYF
DNA: TGTGCCAGCAGCTTGGGGCCGGGACAGTCCTACGAGCAGTACTTC

V: TRBV6-5
size: .
J: TRBJ2-5
D: TRBD2
CDR3: CASSYGRGDMETQYF
DNA: TGTGCCAGCAGTTACGGGCGGGGGGATATGGAGACCCAGTACTTC

V: TRBV27
size: .
J: TRBJ1-1
D: .
CDR3: CASSLGYRGATEAFF
DNA: TGTGCCAGCAGTTTAGGGTACCGGGGGGCCACTGAAGCTTTCTTT

V: TRBV9
size: .
J: TRBJ2-7
D: .
CDR3: CASSAGHYEQYF
DNA: TGTGCCAGCAGCGCCGGGCACTACGAGCAGTACTTC

V: TRBV9
size: .
J: TRBJ2-1
D: .
CDR3: CASGVLAQPYNEQFF
DNA: TGTGCCAGCGGCGTGTTGGCCCAGCCCTACAATGAGCAGTTCTTC

V: TRBV12-3/TRBV12-4
size: .
J: TRBJ2-3
D: .
CDR3: CASSPLRDQRADTQYF
DNA: TGTGCCAGCAGTCCCCTACGGGACCAACGAGCAGATACGCAGTATTTT

V: TRBV6-4
size: .
J: TRBJ1-6
D: .
CDR3: CASSDSLYSPLHF
DNA: TGTGCCAGCAGTGACTCGCTGTATTCACCCCTCCACTTT

V: TRBV20-1
size: many
J: TRBJ2-3
D: .
CDR3: CSARVRGRQSTDTQYF
DNA: TGCAGTGCTAGAGTACGGGGGCGTCAAAGCACAGATACGCAGTATTTT

V: TRBV4-2
size: .
J: TRBJ2-1
D: .
CDR3: CASSQGTADNEQFF
DNA: TGTGCCAGCAGCCAAGGAACAGCCGACAATGAGCAGTTCTTC

V: TRBV3-1
size: .
J: TRBJ2-3
D: .
CDR3: CASSQVVVVRVDTQYF
DNA: TGTGCCAGCAGCCAAGTGGTCGTTGTGAGGGTAGATACGCAGTATTTT

V: TRBV6-1
size: .
J: TRBJ2-7
D: .
CDR3: CASSEDAGWTYEQYF
DNA: TGTGCCAGCAGTGAAGATGCAGGGTGGACCTACGAGCAGTACTTC

V: TRBV29-1
size: few
J: TRBJ2-5
D: .
CDR3: CSVVWNSQETQYF
DNA: TGCAGCGTTGTCTGGAACAGCCAAGAGACCCAGTACTTC

V: TRBV7-3
size: .
J: TRBJ2-3
D: TRBD2
CDR3: CASSTSERDTQYF
DNA: TGTGCCAGCAGCACTAGCGAGAGAGATACGCAGTATTTT

V: TRBV20-1
size: .
J: TRBJ2-7
D: TRBD2
CDR3: CSARVPGGVSYEQYF
DNA: TGCAGTGCTAGAGTGCCGGGAGGGGTCTCCTACGAGCAGTACTTC